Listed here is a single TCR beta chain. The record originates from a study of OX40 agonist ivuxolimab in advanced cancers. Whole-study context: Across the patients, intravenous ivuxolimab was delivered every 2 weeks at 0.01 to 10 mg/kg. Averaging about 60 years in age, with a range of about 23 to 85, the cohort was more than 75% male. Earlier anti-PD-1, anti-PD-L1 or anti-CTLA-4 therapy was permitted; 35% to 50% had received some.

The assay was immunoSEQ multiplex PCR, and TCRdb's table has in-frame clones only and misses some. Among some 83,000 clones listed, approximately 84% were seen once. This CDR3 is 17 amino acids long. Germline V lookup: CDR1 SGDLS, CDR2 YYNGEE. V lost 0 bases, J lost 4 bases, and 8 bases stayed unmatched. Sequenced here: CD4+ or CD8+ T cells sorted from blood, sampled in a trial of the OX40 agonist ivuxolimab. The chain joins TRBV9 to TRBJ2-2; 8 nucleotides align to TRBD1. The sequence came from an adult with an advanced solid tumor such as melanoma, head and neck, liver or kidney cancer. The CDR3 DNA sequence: TGTGCCAGCAGCGTAGGGACAGGGCCTTATGTCACCGGGGAGCTGTTTTTT. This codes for CASSVGTGPYVTGELFF. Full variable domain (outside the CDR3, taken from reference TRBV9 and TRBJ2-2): DSGVTQTPKHLITATGQRVTLRCSPRSGDLSVYWYQQSLDQGLQFLIQYYNGEERAKGNILERFSAQQFPDLHSELNLSSLELGDSALYFCASSVGTGPYVTGELFFGEGSRLTVL.